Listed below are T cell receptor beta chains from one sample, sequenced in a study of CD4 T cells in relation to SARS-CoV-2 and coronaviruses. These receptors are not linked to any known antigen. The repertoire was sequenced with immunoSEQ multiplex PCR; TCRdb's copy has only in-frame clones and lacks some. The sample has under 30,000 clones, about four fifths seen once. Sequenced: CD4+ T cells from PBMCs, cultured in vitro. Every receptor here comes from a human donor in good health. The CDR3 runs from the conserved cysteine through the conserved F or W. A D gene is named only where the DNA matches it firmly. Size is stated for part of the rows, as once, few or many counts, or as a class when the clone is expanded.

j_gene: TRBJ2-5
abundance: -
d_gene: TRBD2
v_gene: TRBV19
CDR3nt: TGTGCCAGTAGTATAGACCTAGCGGGAGAAGAGACCCAGTACTTC
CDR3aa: CASSIDLAGEETQYF

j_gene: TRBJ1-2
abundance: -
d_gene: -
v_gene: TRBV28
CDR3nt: TGTGCCAGCAGTTTCGCCCGGAACAGCGGCGGGGGCTACACCTTC
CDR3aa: CASSFARNSGGGYTF

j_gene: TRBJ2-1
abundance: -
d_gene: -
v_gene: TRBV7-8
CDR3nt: TGTGCCAGCAGCTCGGAACAGGGTAGAGGCTACAATGAGCAGTTCTTC
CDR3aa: CASSSEQGRGYNEQFF

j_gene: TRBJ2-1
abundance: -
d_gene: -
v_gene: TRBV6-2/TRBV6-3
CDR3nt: TGTGCCAGCAGCTGGGTAAGCTCCAATGAGCAGTTCTTC
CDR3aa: CASSWVSSNEQFF

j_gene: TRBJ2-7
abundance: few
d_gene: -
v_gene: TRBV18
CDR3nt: TGTGCCAGCTCACTAGCCGAGAGCTCCTACGAGCAGTACTTC
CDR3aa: CASSLAESSYEQYF

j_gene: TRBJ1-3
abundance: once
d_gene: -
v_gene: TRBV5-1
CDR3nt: TGCGCCAGCAGCTTGGAGAACCCCTGGCGGGGAGTCTCTGGAAACACCATATATTTT
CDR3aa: CASSLENPWRGVSGNTIYF

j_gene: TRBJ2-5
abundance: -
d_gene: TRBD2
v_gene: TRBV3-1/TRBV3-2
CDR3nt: TGTGCCAGCAGCCGCCCGCCCGGGACTAGCCTGGAGACCCAGTACTTC
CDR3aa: CASSRPPGTSLETQYF

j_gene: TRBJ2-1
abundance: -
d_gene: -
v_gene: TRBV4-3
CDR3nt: TGCGCCAGCAGCCAAACTACTAGGAGGGGTTCCTACAATGAGCAGTTCTTC
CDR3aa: CASSQTTRRGSYNEQFF

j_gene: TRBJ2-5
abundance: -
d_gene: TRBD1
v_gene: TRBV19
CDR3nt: TGTGCCAGTAGTAAGGAAGACAGGGGTACCCAGTACTTC
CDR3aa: CASSKEDRGTQYF

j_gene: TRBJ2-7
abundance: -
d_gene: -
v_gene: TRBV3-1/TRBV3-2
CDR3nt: TGTGCCAGCAGCCAAGAGGGTGGGGGACTCCCCATTTACGAGCAGTACTTC
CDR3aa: CASSQEGGGLPIYEQYF

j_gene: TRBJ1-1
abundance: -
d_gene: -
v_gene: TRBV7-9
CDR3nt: TGTGCCAGCAGGGGAACTGCCATGAACACTGAAGCTTTCTTT
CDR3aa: CASRGTAMNTEAFF

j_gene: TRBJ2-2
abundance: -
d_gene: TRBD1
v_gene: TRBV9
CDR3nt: TGTGCCAGCAGCCCCACAGGGGGCACCGGGGAGCTGTTTTTT
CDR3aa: CASSPTGGTGELFF

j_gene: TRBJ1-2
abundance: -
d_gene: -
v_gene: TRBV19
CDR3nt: TGTGCCAGTAGTAAAGTGGGAGGGAGAACTGGCTACACCTTC
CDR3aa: CASSKVGGRTGYTF

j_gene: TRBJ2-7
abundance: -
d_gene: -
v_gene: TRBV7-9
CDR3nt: TGTGCCAGCAGCTTAACACAGGGCGACGAGCAGTACTTC
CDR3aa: CASSLTQGDEQYF

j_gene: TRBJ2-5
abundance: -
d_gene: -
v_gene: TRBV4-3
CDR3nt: TGCGCCAGCAGCCAAACTCCCCTGAGGGTCTGGGAGACCCAGTACTTC
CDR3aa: CASSQTPLRVWETQYF

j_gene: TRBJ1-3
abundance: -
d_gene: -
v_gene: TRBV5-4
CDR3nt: TGTGCCAGCAGCTTGGATCGACCCTCTGGAAACACCATATATTTT
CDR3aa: CASSLDRPSGNTIYF

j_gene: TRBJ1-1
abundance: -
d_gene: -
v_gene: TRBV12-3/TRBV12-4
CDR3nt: TGTGCCAGCAGTTTGGTCCCCCAGGGTGAAGCTTTCTTT
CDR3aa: CASSLVPQGEAFF

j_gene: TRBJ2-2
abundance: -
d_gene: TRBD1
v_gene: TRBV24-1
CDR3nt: TGTGCCACCCAAGGACAGGGAACCGGGGAGCTGTTTTTT
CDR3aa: CATQGQGTGELFF

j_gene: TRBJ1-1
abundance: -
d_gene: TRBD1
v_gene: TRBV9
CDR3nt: TGTGCCAGCAGCGTAGGGACAGGGGGAAGGACTGAAGCTTTCTTT
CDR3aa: CASSVGTGGRTEAFF

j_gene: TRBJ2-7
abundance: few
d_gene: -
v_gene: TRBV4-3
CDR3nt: TGCGCCAGCAGCCAAGAGGCCTGGGGAGAGCAGTACTTC
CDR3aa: CASSQEAWGEQYF

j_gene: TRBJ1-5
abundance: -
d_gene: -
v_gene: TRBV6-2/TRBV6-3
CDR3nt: TGTGCCAGCAGTTCCTACCTTGGGCATAATCAGCCCCAGCATTTT
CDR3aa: CASSSYLGHNQPQHF

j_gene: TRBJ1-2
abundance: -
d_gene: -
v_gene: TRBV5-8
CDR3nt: TGTGCCAGCAGCTTGCGGGGGAGTTATGGCTACACCTTC
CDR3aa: CASSLRGSYGYTF

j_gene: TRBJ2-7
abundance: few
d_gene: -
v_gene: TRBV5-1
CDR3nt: TGCGCCAGCAGCTTGGGGGGAGGCTACGAGCAGTACTTC
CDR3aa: CASSLGGGYEQYF

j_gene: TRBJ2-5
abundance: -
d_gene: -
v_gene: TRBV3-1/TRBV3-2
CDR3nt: TGTGCCAGCAGCCAGGACGGCGGGGCGGCCCAAGAGACCCAGTACTTC
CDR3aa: CASSQDGGAAQETQYF

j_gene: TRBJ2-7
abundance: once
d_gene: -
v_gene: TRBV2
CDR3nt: TGTGCCAGCAGTCGGGACGGTGCCTACGAGCAGTACTTC
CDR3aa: CASSRDGAYEQYF

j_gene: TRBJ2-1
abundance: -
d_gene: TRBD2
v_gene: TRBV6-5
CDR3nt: TGTGCCACCCATGGGACTAGCGTCTACAATGAGCAGTTCTTC
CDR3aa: CATHGTSVYNEQFF

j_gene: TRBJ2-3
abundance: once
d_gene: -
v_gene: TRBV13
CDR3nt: TGTGCCAGCAGCTCGACAGGATACACAGATACGCAGTATTTT
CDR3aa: CASSSTGYTDTQYF

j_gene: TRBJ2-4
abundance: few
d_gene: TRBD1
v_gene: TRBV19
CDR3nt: TGTGCCAGTAGCAAGACAGGGGAACACATTCAGTACTTC
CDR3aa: CASSKTGEHIQYF

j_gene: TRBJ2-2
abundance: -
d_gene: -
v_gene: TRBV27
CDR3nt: TGTGCCACCGGGACTTGGAACACCGGGGAGCTGTTTTTT
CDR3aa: CATGTWNTGELFF

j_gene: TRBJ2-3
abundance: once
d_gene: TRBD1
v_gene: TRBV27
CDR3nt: TGTGCCAGCAGTAATAACAGGGGGCAAGATACGCAGTATTTT
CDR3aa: CASSNNRGQDTQYF

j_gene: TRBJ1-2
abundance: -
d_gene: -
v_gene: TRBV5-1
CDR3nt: TGCGCCAGCAGCGCACCGGGACCTAACTATGGCTACACCTTC
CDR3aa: CASSAPGPNYGYTF

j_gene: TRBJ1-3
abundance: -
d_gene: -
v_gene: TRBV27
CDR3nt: TGTGCCAGCAGTTCTCCCGGAAACACCATATATTTT
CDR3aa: CASSSPGNTIYF

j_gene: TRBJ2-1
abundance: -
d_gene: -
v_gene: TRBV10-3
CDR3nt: TGTGCCATCAGTGAGTCGGGGGCGCGGAATGAGCAGTTCTTC
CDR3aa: CAISESGARNEQFF

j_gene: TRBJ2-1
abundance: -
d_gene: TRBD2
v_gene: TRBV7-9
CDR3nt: TGTGCCAGCAGCTCTACTAGCGGGAGGGACTACAATGAGCAGTTCTTC
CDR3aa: CASSSTSGRDYNEQFF

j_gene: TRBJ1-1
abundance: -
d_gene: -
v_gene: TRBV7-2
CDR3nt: TGTGCCAGCAGCGTAGGGGGTACTGAAGCTTTCTTT
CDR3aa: CASSVGGTEAFF

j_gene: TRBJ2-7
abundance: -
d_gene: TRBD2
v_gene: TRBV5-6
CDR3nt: TGTGCCAGCAGCTTGGCGGCTAGCGGGGGGTCTTCCTACGAGCAGTACTTC
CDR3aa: CASSLAASGGSSYEQYF

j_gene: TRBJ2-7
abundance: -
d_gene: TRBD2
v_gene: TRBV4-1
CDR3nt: TGCGCCAGCAGCCAACCGCTAGCGGGAGTCTACGAGCAGTACTTC
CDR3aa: CASSQPLAGVYEQYF

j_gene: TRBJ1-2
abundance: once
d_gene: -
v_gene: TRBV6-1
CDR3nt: TGTGCCAGCAGTGAAGCGCTTCGGGATTATGGCTACACCTTC
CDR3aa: CASSEALRDYGYTF

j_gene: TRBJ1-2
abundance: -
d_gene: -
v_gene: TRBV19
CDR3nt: TGTGCCAGTAGTATAAGCCCCGCGCGGGGCCTCGGGGGAGGCTACACCTTC
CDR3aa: CASSISPARGLGGGYTF

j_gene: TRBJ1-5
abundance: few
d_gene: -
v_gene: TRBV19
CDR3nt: TGTGCCAGTAGTATCTCTGGGACTGTTAAGAATCAGCCCCAGCATTTT
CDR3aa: CASSISGTVKNQPQHF

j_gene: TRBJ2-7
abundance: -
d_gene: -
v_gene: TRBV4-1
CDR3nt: TGCGCCAGCAGCCAAGATGAAGGAGTCGAGCAGTACTTC
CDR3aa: CASSQDEGVEQYF

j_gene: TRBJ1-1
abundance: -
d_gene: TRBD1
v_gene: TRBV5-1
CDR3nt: TGCGCCAGCAGGCGGGACAGCCGGAACACTGAAGCTTTCTTT
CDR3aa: CASRRDSRNTEAFF